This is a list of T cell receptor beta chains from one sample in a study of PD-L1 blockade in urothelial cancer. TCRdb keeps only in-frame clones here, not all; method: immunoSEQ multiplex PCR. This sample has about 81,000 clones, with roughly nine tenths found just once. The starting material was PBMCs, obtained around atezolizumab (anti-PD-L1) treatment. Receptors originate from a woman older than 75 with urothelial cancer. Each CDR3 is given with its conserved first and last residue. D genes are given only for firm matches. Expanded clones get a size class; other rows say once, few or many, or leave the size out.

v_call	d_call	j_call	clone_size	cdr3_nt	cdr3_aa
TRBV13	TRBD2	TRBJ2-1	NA	TGTGCCAGCAGCACGGCCCGGGGGGGCAATGAGCAGTTCTTC	CASSTARGGNEQFF
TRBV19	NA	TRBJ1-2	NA	TGTGCCAGTAGGCGGGACGACTACTATGGCTACACCTTC	CASRRDDYYGYTF
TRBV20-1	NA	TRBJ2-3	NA	TGCAGTGCCGGGACAGATACGCAGTATTTT	CSAGTDTQYF
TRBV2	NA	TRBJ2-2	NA	TGTGCCAGCAGTGTGAAGGGGGACACCGGGGAGCTGTTTTTT	CASSVKGDTGELFF
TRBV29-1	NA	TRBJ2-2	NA	TGCAGCGTTGTACCCCAGGGCCGCACCGGGGAGCTGTTTTTT	CSVVPQGRTGELFF
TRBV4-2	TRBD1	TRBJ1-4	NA	TGTGCCAGCAGCCAAGAGGGTCAACAGGGGGATGAAAAACTGTTTTTT	CASSQEGQQGDEKLFF
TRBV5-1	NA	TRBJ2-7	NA	TGCGCCAGCAGCCGGGACTCGGACTACGAGCAGTACTTC	CASSRDSDYEQYF
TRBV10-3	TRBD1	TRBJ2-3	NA	TGTGCCATCAGTGAGTGGGACAGGGGTGCAGATACGCAGTATTTT	CAISEWDRGADTQYF
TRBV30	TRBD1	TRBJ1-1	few	TGTGCCTGGAGTTTCCGGACAGGCGGGAACACTGAAGCTTTCTTT	CAWSFRTGGNTEAFF
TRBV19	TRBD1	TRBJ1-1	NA	TGTGCCAGTACCCAACGGGGGACAGGGGGCGTGGGAGGCACTGAAGCTTTCTTT	CASTQRGTGGVGGTEAFF
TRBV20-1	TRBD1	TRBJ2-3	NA	TGTGGGACAGAGAGCACAGATACGCAGTATTTT	CGTESTDTQYF
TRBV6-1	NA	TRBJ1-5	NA	TGTGCCAGCAGCGACACCGATAGCAATCAGCCCCAGCATTTT	CASSDTDSNQPQHF
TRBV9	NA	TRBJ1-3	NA	TGTGCCAGCAGCGCCACTCTCTTGCATGGTGGAAACACCATATATTTT	CASSATLLHGGNTIYF
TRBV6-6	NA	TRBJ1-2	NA	TGTGCCAGCAGTTACGGCCATAATTCTAACTATGGCTACACCTTC	CASSYGHNSNYGYTF
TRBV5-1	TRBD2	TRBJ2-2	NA	TGCGCCAGCAGCTGGTCCGGGACTAGCGGGAGGAACACCGGGGAGCTGTTTTTT	CASSWSGTSGRNTGELFF
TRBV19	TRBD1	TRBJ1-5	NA	TGTGCCAGTAGTAAGGGGACAGTTATGTTCCAGCCCCAGCATTTT	CASSKGTVMFQPQHF
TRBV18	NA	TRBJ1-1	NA	TGTGCCAGCTCACAGGGGAGGGACACTGAAGCTTTCTTT	CASSQGRDTEAFF
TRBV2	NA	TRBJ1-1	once	TGTGCCAGCAGTGCAGATTTGTACACTGAAGCTTTCTTT	CASSADLYTEAFF
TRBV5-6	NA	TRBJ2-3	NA	TGTGCCAGCAGCTTCGCGGTGAGCACAGATACGCAGTATTTT	CASSFAVSTDTQYF
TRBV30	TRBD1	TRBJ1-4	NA	TGTGCCTGGAGTATAGACGACAGGGAGGCTAATGAAAAACTGTTTTTT	CAWSIDDREANEKLFF
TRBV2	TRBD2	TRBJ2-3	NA	TGTGCCAGCGGGGGACTAGTTTCGTCGGATACGCAGTATTTT	CASGGLVSSDTQYF